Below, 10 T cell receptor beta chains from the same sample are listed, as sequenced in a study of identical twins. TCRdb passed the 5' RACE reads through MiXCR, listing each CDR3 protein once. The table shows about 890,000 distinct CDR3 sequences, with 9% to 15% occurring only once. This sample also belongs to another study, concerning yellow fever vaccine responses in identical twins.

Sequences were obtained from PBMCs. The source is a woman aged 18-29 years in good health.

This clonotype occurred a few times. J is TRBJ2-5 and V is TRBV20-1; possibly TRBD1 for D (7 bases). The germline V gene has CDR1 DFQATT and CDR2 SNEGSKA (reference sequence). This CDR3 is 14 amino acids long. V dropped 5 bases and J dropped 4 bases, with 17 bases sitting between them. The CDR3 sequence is CSARPQGGTETQYF. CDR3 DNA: TGCAGTGCTCGACCCCAGGGGGGTACAGAGACCCAGTACTTC.

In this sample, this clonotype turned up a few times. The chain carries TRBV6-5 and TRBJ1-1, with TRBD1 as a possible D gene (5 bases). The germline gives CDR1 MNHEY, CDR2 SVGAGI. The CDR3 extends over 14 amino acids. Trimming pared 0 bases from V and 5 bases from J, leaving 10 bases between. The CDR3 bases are TGTGCCAGCAGTTACTCTGGGGCAACAACTGAAGCTTTCTTT. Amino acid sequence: CASSYSGATTEAFF.

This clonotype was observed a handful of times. CDR3 region: CATSDLLIEQSYEQYF. The CDR3, as DNA: TGTGCCACCAGTGATTTGCTAATCGAGCAAAGTTACGAGCAGTACTTC. The chain recombines TRBV24-1 with TRBJ2-7; D not certain. Per the germline V gene, CDR1 is KGHDR and CDR2 is SFDVKD. The CDR3 totals 16 residues. V was shortened by 0 bases and J by 4 bases, with 15 bases between the two germline ends.

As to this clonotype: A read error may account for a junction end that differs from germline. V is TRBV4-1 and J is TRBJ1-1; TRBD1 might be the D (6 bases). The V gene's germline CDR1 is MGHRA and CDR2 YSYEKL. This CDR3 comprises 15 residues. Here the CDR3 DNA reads TGCGCCGGCAGCCAAGGGGGGACGGGGAACACTGAAGCTTTCTTT. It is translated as CAGSQGGTGNTEAFF.

This CDR3 is CASTWSTEAFF. CDR3 bases: TGTGCCAGTACTTGGTCCACTGAAGCTTTCTTT. This chain joins TRBV19 and TRBJ1-1; D remains unclear. Trimming took 7 bases from V and 4 from J, leaving 7 bases between them. The CDR3 is 11 amino acids. CDR1 is LNHDA and CDR2 is SQIVND in the germline V gene (reference sequence).

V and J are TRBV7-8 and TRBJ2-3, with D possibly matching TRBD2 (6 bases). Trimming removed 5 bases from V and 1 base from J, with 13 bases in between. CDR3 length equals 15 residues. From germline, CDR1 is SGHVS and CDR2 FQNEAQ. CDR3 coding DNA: TGTGCCAGCAGCCGTAGCGGTTCAGGCACAGATACGCAGTATTTT. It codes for CASSRSGSGTDTQYF.

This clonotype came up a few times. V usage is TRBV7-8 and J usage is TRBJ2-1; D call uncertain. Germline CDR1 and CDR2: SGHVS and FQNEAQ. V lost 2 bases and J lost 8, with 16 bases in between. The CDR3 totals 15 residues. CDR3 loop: CASSLLLGWSDEQFF. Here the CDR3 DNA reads TGTGCCAGCAGCTTATTATTGGGGTGGTCCGATGAGCAGTTCTTC. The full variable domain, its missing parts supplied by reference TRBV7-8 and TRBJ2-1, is GAGVSQSPRYKVAKRGQDVALRCDPISGHVSLFWYQQALGQGPEFLTYFQNEAQLDKSGLPSDRFFAERPEGSVSTLKIQRTQQEDSAVYLCASSLLLGWSDEQFFGPGTRLTVL.

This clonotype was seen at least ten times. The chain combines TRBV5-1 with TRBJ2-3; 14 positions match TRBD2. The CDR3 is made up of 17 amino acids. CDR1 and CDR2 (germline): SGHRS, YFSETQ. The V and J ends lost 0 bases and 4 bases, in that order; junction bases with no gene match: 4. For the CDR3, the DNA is TGCGCCAGCAGCTTGGGCGGACTAGCGGGAGGTCCAGATACGCAGTATTTT. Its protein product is CASSLGGLAGGPDTQYF. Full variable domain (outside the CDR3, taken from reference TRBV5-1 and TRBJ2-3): KAGVTQTPRYLIKTRGQQVTLSCSPISGHRSVSWYQQTPGQGLQFLFEYFSETQRNKGNFPGRFSGRQFSNSRSEMNVSTLELGDSALYLCASSLGGLAGGPDTQYFGPGTRLTVL.

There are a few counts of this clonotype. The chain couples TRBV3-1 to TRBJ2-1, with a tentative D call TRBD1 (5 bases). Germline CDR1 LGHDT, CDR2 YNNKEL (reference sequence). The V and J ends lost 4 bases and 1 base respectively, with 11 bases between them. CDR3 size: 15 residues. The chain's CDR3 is CASSRQGGSYNEQFF. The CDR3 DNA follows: TGTGCCAGCAGCCGGCAGGGTGGATCCTACAATGAGCAGTTCTTC.

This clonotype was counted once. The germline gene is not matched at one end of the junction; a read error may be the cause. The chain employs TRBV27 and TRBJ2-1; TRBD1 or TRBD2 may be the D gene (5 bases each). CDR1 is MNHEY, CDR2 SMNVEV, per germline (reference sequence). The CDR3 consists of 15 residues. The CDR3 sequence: CTSARGSSSYNEQFF. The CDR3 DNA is TGTACCAGCGCTCGGGGCAGCAGCTCCTACAATGAGCAGTTCTTC.